This T cell receptor (beta chain) was sequenced in a study of vaccination and CD4 T cells after COVID-19. Germline assignment: CDR1 DFQATT and CDR2 SNEGSKA (reference sequence). The V gene lost 0 bases and the J gene lost 7 bases, with 6 bases spanning the gap. This CDR3 is built from 12 residues. With the Oncomine TCR Beta short-read assay, DNA from cultured CD4+ T cells was sequenced. TCRdb fed the PCR reads into MiXCR, producing one record per CDR3 protein. This table holds fewer than 20,000 distinct CDR3 sequences, around 74% found once. On this clonotype: Its antigen is unidentified.

Sample treatment: roughly 10-day PBMC culture with coronavirus spike peptide pools or control peptides (ViraFEST assay). In the ViraFEST assay, peptide-pool expansion preceded TCR sequencing of expanded clonotypes. The starting material was CD4+ T cells from blood, cultured in vitro, obtained after SARS-CoV-2 vaccination. The chain recombines TRBV20-1 with TRBJ2-2, with no clear D. The TCR comes from a human donor who received a COVID-19 vaccine. CDR3 region: CSARELVGELFF. For the CDR3, the DNA is TGCAGTGCTAGAGAGTTAGTCGGGGAGCTGTTTTTT.